Shown below are 31 T cell receptor beta chains from a single sample sequenced in a study of cytomegalovirus exposure and HLA in healthy donors. PCR primers comprised 60 Vbeta and 13 Jbeta primers. TCRdb's copy holds only in-frame clones and misses some; the assay was immunoSEQ multiplex PCR. The table lists about 190,000 clones, about 86% of them singletons. The sequencing sample was made of PBMCs. These receptor sequences come from a man between 40 and 49 years old in good health and CMV-seropositive.

This clone appeared once. This chain links TRBV30 with TRBJ2-2; the D is unclear. Trimming took off 0 bases at V and 2 bases at J, with 7 bases between the two ends. In germline, CDR1 is GTSNPN, CDR2 SVGIG (reference sequence). The CDR3 contains 14 residues. The CDR3 bases are TGTGCCTGGAGTGTACAAAGTAACACCGGGGAGCTGTTTTTT. This encodes CAWSVQSNTGELFF.

The CDR3 region has the DNA TGTGCCAGCAGTTTATGGGCAGGCGGGAATGAAGCTTTCTTT. Translating gives CASSLWAGGNEAFF. The chain carries TRBV27 and TRBJ1-1; D not certain. The V and J ends lost 1 base and 7 bases respectively, with 13 bases between them. Germline CDR1 MNHEY, CDR2 SMNVEV (reference sequence). CDR3 length equals 14 residues.

In DNA form, the CDR3 reads TGCAGCGTTGAAGGGGCGGGCAAAAACATTCAGTACTTC. Amino acids: CSVEGAGKNIQYF. This chain uses TRBV29-1 with TRBJ2-4; perhaps TRBD2 as D (5 bases). This CDR3 is 13 amino acids long. Germline CDR1 is SQVTM and CDR2 is ANQGSEA. The germline V and J ends were trimmed by 1 base and 3 bases, with 7 bases remaining between them.

With respect to this clone: The junction shows a germline mismatch at one end, possibly a read error. The chain recombines TRBV6-6 with TRBJ2-1, with TRBD2 matching 9 bases. The length of the CDR3 is 16 residues. Looked up from germline, CDR1 is MNHNY and CDR2 is SVGAGI (reference sequence). The CDR3 DNA follows: TGTGCCAGCAGCTTTAGCGGGAGCCCCTCCCACAATGAGCAGTTCTTC. Its translation: CASSFSGSPSHNEQFF.

This chain connects TRBV28 to TRBJ1-1, with TRBD1 as a possible D gene (6 bases). The V gene's germline CDR1 is MDHEN and CDR2 SYDVKM. V was cut by 3 bases and J by 0 bases, with 8 bases left in between. The CDR3 runs 14 residues. This CDR3 is CASSLDSLNTEAFF. CDR3 DNA: TGTGCCAGCAGTTTGGACAGTCTGAACACTGAAGCTTTCTTT.

V and J are TRBV2 and TRBJ2-2, with a weak D call TRBD1 (6 bases). The germline V gene encodes CDR1 SNHLY and CDR2 FYNNEI. This CDR3 comprises 15 residues. V lost 6 bases and J 1 base, leaving 12 bases between the germline ends. CDR3 DNA: TGTGCCAGCAGGGGGGCAGTCCTGAACACCGGGGAGCTGTTTTTT. Its protein product is CASRGAVLNTGELFF.

The chain is built from TRBV7-2 and TRBJ2-1; D may be TRBD2 (6 bases). Trimming stripped 0 bases from V and 6 bases from J, with 12 bases between. Per germline, CDR1 SGHTA and CDR2 FQGNSA. This CDR3 has 15 residues. Here the CDR3 DNA reads TGTGCCAGCAGCTTAGCGGGAGGTTGGGGCAATGAGCAGTTCTTC. It is translated as CASSLAGGWGNEQFF.

The chain is built from TRBV10-1 and TRBJ1-1, with D tentatively TRBD1 (5 bases). CDR1 is WNHNN, CDR2 SYGVQD, per germline (reference sequence). Trimming took off 6 bases at V and 4 bases at J, with 15 bases between the two ends. This CDR3 has 14 amino acids. CDR3 amino acids: CASRRQPLSTEAFF. As DNA, the CDR3 is TGCGCCAGCAGGAGACAGCCCTTGAGCACTGAAGCTTTCTTT.

This clone has only one observation. The chain is built from TRBV2 and TRBJ2-4, with 7 positions matching TRBD2. This CDR3 spans 17 amino acids. Germline values: CDR1 SNHLY, CDR2 FYNNEI. The J segment lost 0 bases and the V segment lost 1 base, leaving 6 bases of the junction unmatched. The CDR3 coding sequence is TGTGCCAGCAGTGAAGTGGGAGCGGGGATAGCCAAAAACATTCAGTACTTC. Amino acid sequence: CASSEVGAGIAKNIQYF.

The chain uses TRBV19 and TRBJ1-5; D might be TRBD1 (6 bases). Trimming removed 3 bases at V and 2 bases at J, with 8 bases between. CDR1 is LNHDA, CDR2 SQIVND, per germline (reference sequence). This CDR3 is 14 amino acids long. The CDR3 DNA sequence: TGTGCCAGTAGTATTAGACAGGGCAATCAGCCCCAGCATTTT. Its protein product is CASSIRQGNQPQHF. The full variable domain, completed using reference TRBV19 and TRBJ1-5, is DGGITQSPKYLFRKEGQNVTLSCEQNLNHDAMYWYRQDPGQGLRLIYYSQIVNDFQKGDIAEGYSVSREKKESFPLTVTSAQKNPTAFYLCASSIRQGNQPQHFGDGTRLSIL.

V is TRBV7-2 and J is TRBJ2-7, with TRBD2 matching over 8 bases. With V trimmed by 6 bases and J by 2 bases, 9 bases remained unmatched. In germline, CDR1 is SGHTA, CDR2 FQGNSA. This CDR3 has 15 amino acids. This chain's CDR3 is CASRWIGRAAYEQYF. CDR3 DNA: TGTGCCAGCAGATGGATCGGGAGGGCCGCCTACGAGCAGTACTTC.

V and J are TRBV7-9 and TRBJ2-7, with 7 bases that match TRBD2. CDR3 length: 15 amino acids. Germline values: CDR1 SEHNR, CDR2 FQNEAQ (reference sequence). The ends lost 1 base at V and 6 bases at J; junction bases unmatched: 9. Here the CDR3 reads CASSLEGGSPLEQYF. The CDR3, as DNA: TGTGCCAGCAGCTTAGAAGGCGGGAGCCCTCTCGAGCAGTACTTC.

The chain employs TRBV5-6 and TRBJ1-1; D is perhaps TRBD1 (6 bases). V lost 0 bases and J 5 bases, leaving 14 bases between the germline ends. Germline CDR1 reads SGHDT; CDR2 reads YYEEEE. The CDR3 contains 15 residues. This CDR3 reads CASSLAGGAWTEAFF. The CDR3 DNA is TGTGCCAGCAGCTTGGCCGGGGGGGCATGGACTGAAGCTTTCTTT.

In its sample, this clone was seen once. CDR3 sequence reads: CASSSDSTYGYTF. The CDR3, as DNA: TGCGCCAGCAGCTCGGACTCGACTTATGGCTACACCTTC. This rearrangement joins TRBV5-1 to TRBJ1-2; D is unclear. This CDR3 has 13 amino acids. Germline V lookup: CDR1 SGHRS, CDR2 YFSETQ. Trimming took off 3 bases at V and 5 bases at J, with 11 bases between the two ends.

With regard to this clone: This specimen includes other DNA sequences encoding the same CDR3. The chain carries TRBV6-5 and TRBJ1-2; D ambiguous. V lost 0 bases, J lost 4 bases, and 12 bases lay in between. This CDR3 region has 15 residues. In germline, CDR1 is MNHEY, CDR2 SVGAGI. The CDR3 bases are TGTGCCAGCAGTTACTCGGGAGGGCTCGGCTATGGCTACACCTTC. It is translated as CASSYSGGLGYGYTF.

This clone occurred a few times. The chain recombines TRBV15 with TRBJ2-6, with D possibly being TRBD2 (7 bases). This CDR3 has 16 amino acids. The germline V and J ends were trimmed by 0 bases and 4 bases, with 10 bases remaining between them. Per germline, CDR1 LNHNV and CDR2 YYDKDF (reference sequence). As DNA, the CDR3 is TGTGCCACCAGCAGAGATGGGGGGGCAGGGGCCAACGTCCTGACTTTC. The encoded protein is CATSRDGGAGANVLTF.

The chain carries TRBV7-8 and TRBJ1-5; tentatively, D is TRBD1 (6 bases). CDR1 and CDR2 from the germline V gene are SGHVS and FQNEAQ. This CDR3 region has 17 residues. The V and J ends lost 5 bases and 1 base respectively, with 18 bases between them. The CDR3: CASSKIRGAGSNQPQHF. The CDR3 DNA is TGTGCCAGCAGCAAGATCAGGGGCGCCGGGAGCAATCAGCCCCAGCATTTT.

This clone was detected a few times. The chain recombines TRBV29-1 with TRBJ2-3; maybe TRBD2 (5 bases). CDR3 size: 14 residues. Germline CDR1 and CDR2: SQVTM and ANQGSEA. With 4 bases removed from V and 0 bases from J, the gap between germline ends came to 11 bases. The CDR3 reads CSVGADASTDTQYF. Written as DNA, the CDR3 is TGCAGCGTTGGAGCGGACGCCAGCACAGATACGCAGTATTTT.

The CDR3 protein is CASSLRVPPYEQYF. CDR3 nucleotides: TGTGCCAGCAGCTTAAGAGTACCACCCTACGAGCAGTACTTC. The rearrangement uses TRBV13 and TRBJ2-7; no definite D call. The CDR3 covers 14 residues. V lost 2 bases to trimming and J lost 2 bases, with 10 bases between them. The germline gives CDR1 PRHDT, CDR2 FYEKMQ (reference sequence).

The J gene is TRBJ2-1, the V gene TRBV29-1; 8 bases are shared with TRBD2. CDR3 length: 15 amino acids. With 1 base clipped from V and 6 bases from J, the junction kept 8 bases outside the gene matches. Germline loops: CDR1 SQVTM, CDR2 ANQGSEA. CDR3 sequence: CSVEVWSGSGNEQFF. The CDR3 coding sequence is TGCAGCGTTGAAGTTTGGAGCGGGAGTGGCAATGAGCAGTTCTTC.

The chain is built from TRBV5-1 and TRBJ1-4; D ambiguous. CDR1 is SGHRS and CDR2 is YFSETQ in the germline V gene. CDR3 size: 12 residues. Trimming cost V 1 base and J 8 bases, with 6 bases left between them. The CDR3 DNA is TGCGCCAGCAGCTTGCCAGGCGAAAAACTGTTTTTT. Its protein is CASSLPGEKLFF.

This chain links TRBV7-2 with TRBJ2-7; 7 nucleotides match TRBD2. The CDR3 length is 15 residues. Germline-derived CDR1 and CDR2 are SGHTA and FQGNSA. V lost 5 bases, J lost 2 bases, and 9 bases stayed unmatched. CDR3 bases: TGTGCCAGCAGCCCATCGTGGGGGGGAACCTACGAGCAGTACTTC. This gives the protein CASSPSWGGTYEQYF. Complete variable domain (other parts from reference TRBV7-2 and TRBJ2-7): GAGVSQSPSNKVTEKGKDVELRCDPISGHTALYWYRQSLGQGLEFLIYFQGNSAPDKSGLPSDRFSAERTGGSVSTLTIQRTQQEDSAVYLCASSPSWGGTYEQYFGPGTRLTVT.

This chain connects TRBV7-9 to TRBJ2-1, with 7 bases fitting TRBD2. With 5 bases clipped from V and 1 base from J, the junction kept 11 bases outside the gene matches. Germline V gene lookup returns CDR1 SEHNR and CDR2 FQNEAQ (reference sequence). The CDR3 consists of 17 residues. CDR3 residues: CASSAGWGGRSYNEQFF. The CDR3 coding sequence is TGTGCCAGCAGCGCGGGCTGGGGCGGGAGATCCTACAATGAGCAGTTCTTC.

The gene calls are TRBV2 and TRBJ2-7, with D maybe TRBD2 (5 bases). CDR3 length equals 17 residues. The V gene lost 3 bases and the J gene lost 6 bases, with 24 bases spanning the gap. Germline CDR1 reads SNHLY; CDR2 reads FYNNEI. For the CDR3, the DNA is TGTGCCAGCAGTGAGAGCGGTAAGCTTACCACCCGGGGCGAGCAGTACTTC. As protein: CASSESGKLTTRGEQYF.

This chain connects TRBV7-8 to TRBJ1-1; TRBD1 is a possible D gene (5 bases). From germline, CDR1 is SGHVS and CDR2 FQNEAQ. V was trimmed by 3 bases and J by 0 bases, leaving 8 bases between them. CDR3 length: 14 amino acids. The CDR3 loop reads CASSFDSVNTEAFF. Here the CDR3 DNA reads TGTGCCAGCAGCTTTGACAGCGTGAACACTGAAGCTTTCTTT.

The chain carries TRBV11-2 and TRBJ2-5; 10 nucleotides agree with TRBD1. This CDR3 has 16 residues. V was pared by 1 base and J by 3 bases, with 5 bases of the junction left unmatched. CDR1 and CDR2 (germline): SGHAT, FQNNGV. The CDR3 coding sequence is TGTGCCAGCAGCTTAGCCCGGGACAGGGGAAAAGAGACCCAGTACTTC. Translation gives CASSLARDRGKETQYF.

The chain uses TRBV2 and TRBJ2-5; weak D call: TRBD1 (6 bases). The DNA end is a closer match to TRBJ2-7, so the J assignment may be wrong. This CDR3 has 11 residues. Germline V gene sequence: CDR1 SNHLY, CDR2 FYNNEI. CDR3 sequence (DNA): TGTGCCAGCAAACAGGGCCACGAGCAGTACTTC. Its translation is CASKQGHEQYF.

This chain connects TRBV7-9 to TRBJ2-2; weak D call: TRBD2 (5 bases). CDR3 length: 14 amino acids. Per the germline V gene, CDR1 is SEHNR and CDR2 is FQNEAQ (reference sequence). The V and J ends lost 2 bases and 6 bases respectively, with 10 bases between them. The CDR3: CASSLLDSSGELFF. In DNA form, the CDR3 reads TGTGCCAGCAGCTTATTGGACTCCTCCGGGGAGCTGTTTTTT.

The gene calls are TRBV7-6 and TRBJ2-2; 10 bases are a match to TRBD2. Germline-derived CDR1 and CDR2 are SGHVS and FNYEAQ. J was trimmed by 4 bases and V by 1 base; bases with no gene match: 3. The CDR3 is made up of 16 amino acids. This chain's CDR3 is CASSLEASGGTGELFF. For the CDR3, the DNA is TGTGCCAGCAGCTTAGAGGCTAGCGGGGGCACCGGGGAGCTGTTTTTT.

The CDR3 DNA sequence: TGTGCCACCAAGCGACTAGCGGGAGTCTACGAGCAGTACTTC. Translated, it gives CATKRLAGVYEQYF. This chain uses TRBV27 with TRBJ2-7; 12 bases fit TRBD2. There are 14 residues in the CDR3. V shed 10 bases and J 3 bases; nucleotides not matched to a gene: 7. Germline CDR1 is MNHEY and CDR2 is SMNVEV (reference sequence).

The rearrangement links TRBV4-2 to TRBJ2-7, with D unresolved. The CDR3 runs to 16 residues. Germline CDR1 and CDR2: LGHNA and YNFKEQ. Trimming stripped 0 bases from V and 2 bases from J, with 14 bases between. CDR3 loop: CASSQDSSSGPYEQYF. The CDR3 coding sequence is TGTGCCAGCAGCCAAGATTCGAGCTCGGGTCCCTACGAGCAGTACTTC.